This T cell receptor (beta chain) appears in the sequencing data of a study of T cells in Graves' hyperthyroidism and ophthalmopathy. Across the whole study: Before any treatment, at initial diagnosis, peripheral blood was collected. Study-wide results and limits: Among thyroid clonotypes expanded above 0.001, most also appeared in blood.

The V gene lost 8 bases and the J gene lost 6 bases, with 11 bases spanning the gap. The germline gives CDR1 MNHEY, CDR2 SVGEGT. The CDR3 is 11 residues long. This clonotype has only a few counts. Its antigen is undetermined. There were TCR beta CDR3 regions amplified from RNA transcripts. HTBI primers were employed in a first-round RT-PCR of the TCR CDR3. Each CDR3 protein is one row after TCRdb ran MiXCR on the multiplex PCR reads. The sample has about 740,000 distinct CDR3 sequences; 14% are singletons. Each patient was aged 18 to 65 and had newly diagnosed hyperthyroidism of under 2 months' duration. Not enrolled were patients with uncontrolled infection, other autoimmune disease, pregnancy or lactation.

The sequence came from a woman aged 18-29 years with Graves' hyperthyroidism. The chain couples TRBV6-2 or TRBV6-3 to TRBJ2-7; perhaps TRBD2 as D (6 bases). Sequenced sample: blood. The CDR3 DNA follows: TGTGCCAGCGGGCGGGGTTCCGAGCAGTACTTC. Amino acids: CASGRGSEQYF.